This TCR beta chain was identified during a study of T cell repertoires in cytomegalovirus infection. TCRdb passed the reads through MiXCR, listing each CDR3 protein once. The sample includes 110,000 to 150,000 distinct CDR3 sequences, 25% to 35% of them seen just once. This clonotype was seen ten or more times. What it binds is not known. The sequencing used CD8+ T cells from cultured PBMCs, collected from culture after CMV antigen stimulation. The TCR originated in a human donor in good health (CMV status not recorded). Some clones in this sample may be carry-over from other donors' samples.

The CDR3 DNA sequence: TGTGCCAGCAGCTCTTATTATGCCACTGAAGCTTTCTTT. Its translation is CASSSYYATEAFF. This sequence joins TRBV7-2 and TRBJ1-1; D not resolved. Trimming removed 4 bases from V and 4 bases from J, with 10 bases in between. Germline CDR1 and CDR2: SGHTA and FQGNSA. This CDR3 spans 13 amino acids.